The 2 T cell receptor beta chains below were found in one sample sequenced in a study of shared clonotypes between healthy human individuals. Produced via immunoSEQ multiplex PCR; TCRdb's table is partial and in-frame only. This sample carries about 710,000 clones, roughly 72% of them seen once, and the ten largest clones take over 1.5%. Sequenced: memory CD4+ T cells sorted from blood. The subset denotes: CD45RA-negative fraction. All receptors come from a woman aged 25-40 years in good health.

This clone appeared a few times. The sample holds other DNA sequences that translate to the same CDR3. The chain couples TRBV6-5 to TRBJ1-5; D is unresolved. The CDR3 extends over 12 amino acids. Germline V lookup: CDR1 MNHEY, CDR2 SVGAGI. The V gene lost 2 bases and the J gene lost 3 bases, with 2 bases spanning the gap. The CDR3 protein is CASSYDNQPQHF. The CDR3 DNA reads as TGTGCCAGCAGTTACGACAATCAGCCCCAGCATTTT.

J is TRBJ1-2 and V is TRBV30; no firm D call. CDR3 length: 13 amino acids. CDR1 and CDR2 (germline): GTSNPN, SVGIG (reference sequence). V was clipped by 2 bases and J by 8 bases, with 15 bases between them. CDR3 region: CAWSNPYQSGYTF. The CDR3 bases are TGTGCCTGGAGTAACCCTTATCAGTCGGGCTACACCTTC. The complete variable domain, with remaining parts taken from reference TRBV30 and TRBJ1-2, reads SQTIHQWPATLVQPVGSPLSLECTVEGTSNPNLYWYRQAAGRGLQLLFYSVGIGQISSEVPQNLSASRPQDRQFILSSKKLLLSDSGFYLCAWSNPYQSGYTFGSGTRLTVV.